Below, 18 T cell receptor beta chains from the same sample are listed, as sequenced in a study of blood T cell repertoires in COVID-19. Assay: immunoSEQ multiplex PCR; the TCRdb copy retains only in-frame clones and omits some. The table includes roughly 250,000 clones, approximately 79% detected once. The sequencing input was peripheral blood. The receptors stem from a woman aged 40 to 55 with active or convalescent COVID-19.

The rearrangement joins TRBV29-1 to TRBJ2-1, with unresolved D. The CDR3 covers 11 residues. Deletions cut 7 bases from V and 3 bases from J, with 7 bases between. The germline V gene encodes CDR1 SQVTM and CDR2 ANQGSEA. CDR3: CSAGLYNEQFF. DNA for the CDR3: TGCAGCGCCGGCCTCTACAATGAGCAGTTCTTC.

The chain is built from TRBV30 and TRBJ2-1; a weak D match, TRBD1 (5 bases). Trimming left V 0 bases short and J 5 bases short, with 8 bases between. The CDR3 covers 13 residues. Germline loops: CDR1 GTSNPN, CDR2 SVGIG (reference sequence). The CDR3 DNA is TGTGCCTGGAGTGTAAACAGGAACAATGAGCAGTTCTTC. This codes for CAWSVNRNNEQFF.

J is TRBJ2-7 and V is TRBV5-1; 14 bases line up with TRBD2. Germline V CDR1 and CDR2: SGHRS, YFSETQ. The J segment lost 1 base and the V segment lost 3 bases, leaving 15 bases of the junction unmatched. The length of the CDR3 is 20 residues. CDR3 loop: CASSYGVGLAGVSRSYEQYF. The CDR3 DNA follows: TGCGCCAGCAGCTATGGGGTGGGACTAGCGGGGGTATCACGATCCTACGAGCAGTACTTC.

The chain couples TRBV9 to TRBJ2-6; D uncertain. This CDR3 has 19 residues. Germline-derived CDR1 and CDR2 are SGDLS and YYNGEE. Trimming took off 0 bases at V and 0 bases at J, with 16 bases between the two ends. The CDR3: CASSVEARPLLSGANVLTF. CDR3 sequence (DNA): TGTGCCAGCAGCGTAGAAGCCCGTCCGCTACTCTCTGGGGCCAACGTCCTGACTTTC.

This clone was counted only a few times. This rearrangement joins TRBV5-1 to TRBJ1-1; possibly TRBD1 for D (5 bases). The CDR3 length is 13 residues. V gave up 4 bases and J gave up 7 bases, with 14 bases separating them. Germline CDR1 and CDR2: SGHRS and YFSETQ. CDR3 in amino acids: CASSGAYDREAFF. The CDR3 DNA is TGCGCCAGCAGCGGGGCTTACGACCGTGAAGCTTTCTTT.

This chain joins TRBV9 and TRBJ1-5; tentatively, D is TRBD1 (5 bases). This CDR3 has 14 amino acids. The germline CDR1 and CDR2 sequences are SGDLS and YYNGEE. Trimming stripped 4 bases from V and 6 bases from J, with 14 bases between. Here the CDR3 reads CASSPGRVGQPQHF. In nucleotides, the CDR3 is TGTGCCAGCAGCCCCGGCAGGGTTGGTCAGCCCCAGCATTTT.

The chain couples TRBV24-1 to TRBJ2-5, with D hard to call. There are 14 residues in the CDR3. CDR1 is KGHDR, CDR2 SFDVKD, per germline. V lost 4 bases to trimming and J lost 5 bases, with 13 bases between them. CDR3 sequence (DNA): TGTGCCACCAGTGACAGGATACGTGGGGAGACCCAGTACTTC. Residues: CATSDRIRGETQYF.

CDR3 in amino acids: CASSSLVEAFRNTIYF. The CDR3 bases are TGTGCCAGCAGCTCCTTGGTGGAGGCGTTCAGAAACACCATATATTTT. The rearrangement joins TRBV11-2 to TRBJ1-3; D is undetermined. Trimming took off 4 bases at V and 5 bases at J, with 18 bases between the two ends. The CDR3 is 16 amino acids. CDR1 is SGHAT, CDR2 FQNNGV, per germline.

The chain is built from TRBV4-1 and TRBJ2-3; 12 bases fit TRBD2. Germline CDR1 is MGHRA and CDR2 is YSYEKL. With 0 bases clipped from V and 4 bases from J, the junction kept 8 bases outside the gene matches. The CDR3 spans 18 residues. Here the CDR3 DNA reads TGCGCCAGCAGCCAAGATCATGGGGCTAGCGGGGGGGCAGATACGCAGTATTTT. Protein: CASSQDHGASGGADTQYF.

In its sample, this clone was seen once. The rearrangement links TRBV9 to TRBJ2-2; D is undetermined. Trimming cost V 0 bases and J 3 bases, with 9 bases left between them. CDR3 length equals 15 residues. Germline CDR1 reads SGDLS; CDR2 reads YYNGEE. The CDR3 region is CASSVELRYTGELFF. The CDR3 DNA reads TGTGCCAGCAGCGTAGAGTTGCGGTACACCGGGGAGCTGTTTTTT.

This chain uses TRBV10-3 with TRBJ1-3; D is ambiguous. The CDR3 length is 15 residues. Germline V lookup: CDR1 ENHRY, CDR2 SYGVKD. V was shortened by 3 bases and J by 4 bases, with 13 bases between the two germline ends. The CDR3 sequence is CAISEKSGVGNTIYF. CDR3 bases: TGTGCCATCAGTGAAAAATCCGGGGTCGGAAACACCATATATTTT.

The rearrangement joins TRBV10-1 to TRBJ1-5, with D tentatively TRBD1 (5 bases). Trimming took off 8 bases at V and 4 bases at J, with 9 bases between the two ends. Germline V lookup: CDR1 WNHNN, CDR2 SYGVQD (reference sequence). This CDR3 region has 12 residues. CDR3 sequence (DNA): TGCGCCAGCGGACATGGTAATCAGCCCCAGCATTTT. Protein sequence: CASGHGNQPQHF.

This clone was detected only once. The chain has TRBV6-5 and TRBJ2-3, with TRBD1 as a possible D gene (6 bases). Trimming stripped 0 bases from V and 2 bases from J, with 12 bases between. CDR1 is MNHEY, CDR2 SVGAGI, per germline. The CDR3 has 16 residues. CDR3 in DNA: TGTGCCAGCAGTTACTCGCAGGGGACATACACAGATACGCAGTATTTT. It encodes CASSYSQGTYTDTQYF.

The rearrangement uses TRBV19 and TRBJ1-2; 12 bases map to TRBD1. This CDR3 contains 15 residues. With V trimmed by 7 bases and J by 7 bases, 10 bases remained unmatched. CDR1 LNHDA and CDR2 SQIVND come from the germline V gene (reference sequence). The CDR3 region has the DNA TGTGCCAGTACCCCCCCGGGACAGGGGGCGGGTGGCTACACCTTC. This encodes CASTPPGQGAGGYTF.

The rearrangement links TRBV28 to TRBJ2-3, with D possibly matching TRBD2 (6 bases). Trimming took 6 bases from V and 2 from J, leaving 9 bases between them. The CDR3 is made up of 13 amino acids. Per germline, CDR1 MDHEN and CDR2 SYDVKM. This chain's CDR3 is CASRGTYTDTQYF. The CDR3 bases are TGTGCCAGCAGGGGGACTTACACAGATACGCAGTATTTT.

The chain combines TRBV19 with TRBJ1-1; D gene ambiguous. The V end lost 3 bases, the J end lost 0 bases, and 8 bases lay between the germline ends. The length of the CDR3 is 14 residues. The V gene's germline CDR1 is LNHDA and CDR2 SQIVND (reference sequence). The CDR3 nucleotides read TGTGCCAGTAGTATCAGGAGGCTGAACACTGAAGCTTTCTTT. Translating it yields CASSIRRLNTEAFF.

The V call is TRBV10-3, the J call TRBJ2-3; 7 bases agree with TRBD2. The germline V gene has CDR1 ENHRY and CDR2 SYGVKD. Trimming at V came to 3 bases and at J to 3 bases, leaving 6 bases not matched to a gene. This CDR3 region has 15 residues. The CDR3 loop is CAISDLGGGTDTQYF. CDR3 in DNA: TGTGCCATCAGTGACTTGGGCGGGGGAACAGATACGCAGTATTTT.

The CDR3 DNA follows: TGTGCCAGCAGCCAAGACAGGCAGATCTACAATGAGCAGTTCTTC. Translating gives CASSQDRQIYNEQFF. The rearrangement links TRBV14 to TRBJ2-1; no clear D. Germline values: CDR1 SGHDN, CDR2 FVKESK. The CDR3 spans 15 residues. V was shortened by 0 bases and J by 3 bases, with 9 bases between the two germline ends.